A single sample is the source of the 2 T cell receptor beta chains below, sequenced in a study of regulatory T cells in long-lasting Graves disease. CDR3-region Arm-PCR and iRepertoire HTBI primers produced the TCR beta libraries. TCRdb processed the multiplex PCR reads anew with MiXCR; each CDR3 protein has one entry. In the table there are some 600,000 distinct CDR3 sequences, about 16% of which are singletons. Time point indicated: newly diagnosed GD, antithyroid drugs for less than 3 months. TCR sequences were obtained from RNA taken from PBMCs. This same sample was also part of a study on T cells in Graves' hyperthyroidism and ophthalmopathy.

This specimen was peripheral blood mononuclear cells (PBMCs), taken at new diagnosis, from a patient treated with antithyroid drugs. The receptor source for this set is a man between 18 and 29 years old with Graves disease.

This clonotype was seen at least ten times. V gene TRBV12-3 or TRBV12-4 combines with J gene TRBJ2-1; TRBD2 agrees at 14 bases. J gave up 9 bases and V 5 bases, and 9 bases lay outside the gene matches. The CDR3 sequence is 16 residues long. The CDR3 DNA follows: TGTGCCAGCAGTCCAATGGGACTAGCGGGAGTTGCTGAGCAGTTCTTC. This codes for CASSPMGLAGVAEQFF.

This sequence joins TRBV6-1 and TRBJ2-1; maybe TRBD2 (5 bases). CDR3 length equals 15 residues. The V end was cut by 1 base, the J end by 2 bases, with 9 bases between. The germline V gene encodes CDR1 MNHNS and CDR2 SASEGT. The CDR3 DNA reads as TGTGCCAGCAGTGAAGATGGCGGGCCCTACAATGAGCAGTTCTTC. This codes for CASSEDGGPYNEQFF.